These 26 T cell receptor beta chains share one sample of origin, sequenced in a study of OX40 agonist ivuxolimab in advanced cancers. Clones were sequenced by immunoSEQ multiplex PCR, and TCRdb holds only the in-frame ones, with some missing. The sample holds over 55,000 clones, 77% seen once. Material: CD4+ or CD8+ T cells sorted from blood, obtained in a trial of the OX40 agonist ivuxolimab. The receptors originated from an adult with an advanced solid tumor such as melanoma, head and neck, liver or kidney cancer.

The V and J genes are TRBV4-1 and TRBJ2-7; 10 bases map to TRBD2. CDR1 MGHRA and CDR2 YSYEKL come from the germline V gene. V lost 0 bases, J lost 3 bases, and 8 bases stayed unmatched. This CDR3 region has 17 residues. This CDR3 is CASSQDQLAGPVYEQYF. In DNA form, the CDR3 reads TGCGCCAGCAGCCAAGACCAACTAGCGGGACCCGTCTACGAGCAGTACTTC.

J is TRBJ2-1 and V is TRBV19; 12 nucleotides line up with TRBD1. CDR3 length: 14 amino acids. V gave up 7 bases and J gave up 8 bases; unmatched junction bases: 6. Germline loops: CDR1 LNHDA, CDR2 SQIVND (reference sequence). CDR3 protein: CASKWGQGAYEQFF. DNA for the CDR3: TGTGCCAGTAAGTGGGGACAGGGGGCATATGAGCAGTTCTTC.

This clone was seen a single time. This chain connects TRBV7-9 to TRBJ2-7; TRBD1 agrees at 9 bases. The CDR3 runs to 17 residues. Germline CDR1 and CDR2: SEHNR and FQNEAQ (reference sequence). Germline trimming cut 2 bases from V and 4 bases from J; bases unmatched to any gene: 12. The CDR3 coding sequence is TGTGCCAGCAGCTTATATGAGACAGGGGGTAAATTGTACGAGCAGTACTTC. It is translated as CASSLYETGGKLYEQYF.

The rearrangement joins TRBV13 to TRBJ1-1, with TRBD1 as a possible D gene (6 bases). The germline gives CDR1 PRHDT, CDR2 FYEKMQ (reference sequence). The CDR3 totals 17 residues. Trimming took 3 bases from V and 3 from J, leaving 20 bases between them. The CDR3 region is CASSFTRGVRRHTEAFF. The CDR3 bases are TGTGCCAGCAGCTTTACGAGGGGGGTGAGACGGCACACTGAAGCTTTCTTT.

This clone was seen a handful of times. The chain has TRBV2 and TRBJ2-7; D is possibly TRBD2 (6 bases). The CDR3 totals 16 residues. V lost 2 bases and J 0 bases, leaving 14 bases between the germline ends. In germline, CDR1 is SNHLY, CDR2 FYNNEI. The chain's CDR3 is CASSEPLVGSSYEQYF. CDR3 coding DNA: TGTGCCAGCAGTGAACCCCTGGTCGGGAGCTCCTACGAGCAGTACTTC.

The chain couples TRBV5-6 to TRBJ1-4, with 8 bases that match TRBD1. There are 13 residues in the CDR3. The V gene end was trimmed by 4 bases and the J gene end by 7 bases; junction bases not matched to a gene: 3. Germline lookup yields CDR1 SGHDT and CDR2 YYEEEE. This chain's CDR3 is CASSRDRGEKLFF. CDR3 nucleotide sequence: TGTGCCAGCAGCCGAGACAGGGGTGAAAAACTGTTTTTT.

V and J are TRBV7-9 and TRBJ2-2; D uncertain. The germline V gene has CDR1 SEHNR and CDR2 FQNEAQ (reference sequence). The length of the CDR3 is 11 residues. With 11 bases removed from V and 6 bases from J, the gap between germline ends came to 10 bases. CDR3 in DNA: TGTGCCTCTCCCGGGTCCGGGGAGCTGTTTTTT. As protein: CASPGSGELFF.

The chain employs TRBV29-1 and TRBJ2-7; TRBD2 aligns across 13 bases. Germline V lookup: CDR1 SQVTM, CDR2 ANQGSEA. Trimming at V came to 5 bases and at J to 3 bases, leaving 4 bases not matched to a gene. CDR3 length: 14 residues. The CDR3 region has the DNA TGCAGCGTTCTAGGACTAGCGGGAGTCTACGAGCAGTACTTC. Residues: CSVLGLAGVYEQYF.

The chain's CDR3 is CASSPRAPGQGNQETQYF. CDR3 DNA sequence: TGTGCCAGCAGCCCGCGGGCCCCGGGACAGGGGAACCAAGAGACCCAGTACTTC. V gene TRBV5-4 combines with J gene TRBJ2-5; 10 bases line up with TRBD1. In germline, CDR1 is SGHNT, CDR2 YYREEE (reference sequence). CDR3 length: 18 residues. With 4 bases clipped from V and 0 bases from J, the junction kept 12 bases outside the gene matches.

This clone appeared a few times. Other DNA sequences from this sample encode an identical CDR3 as well. The chain uses TRBV10-1 and TRBJ2-1, with 7 bases that match TRBD2. V lost 2 bases, J lost 1 base, and 2 bases stayed unmatched. CDR3 length equals 15 residues. Germline V gene data show CDR1 as WNHNN and CDR2 as SYGVQD (reference sequence). The CDR3 protein is CASSEGRGSYNEQFF. Here the CDR3 DNA reads TGCGCCAGCAGTGAGGGGAGGGGTTCCTACAATGAGCAGTTCTTC.

CDR3 in DNA: TGTGCCAGCAGTTACTGGAGGGACAGGGGGACCTACGAGCAGTACTTC. This translates into CASSYWRDRGTYEQYF. V is TRBV6-5 and J is TRBJ2-7; 11 nucleotides line up with TRBD1. The CDR3 length is 16 residues. With 1 base clipped from V and 2 bases from J, the junction kept 4 bases outside the gene matches. Germline V gives CDR1 MNHEY, CDR2 SVGAGI.

This clone was seen a few times. This chain connects TRBV6-5 to TRBJ1-5; D uncertain. This CDR3 contains 13 residues. V lost 6 bases and J 6 bases, leaving 12 bases between the germline ends. Germline loops: CDR1 MNHEY, CDR2 SVGAGI. The chain's CDR3 is CASSEGGSQPQHF. The CDR3 coding sequence is TGTGCCAGCAGCGAAGGAGGGAGTCAGCCCCAGCATTTT.

The rearrangement uses TRBV28 and TRBJ1-1; D is unresolved. CDR1 and CDR2 from the germline V gene are MDHEN and SYDVKM. Trimming shortened V by 4 bases and J by 1 base, and 16 bases separated the two germline ends. This CDR3 contains 16 residues. CDR3 in DNA: TGTGCCAGCAGTTCCCCACGGGCAGGCGGGAACACTGAAGCTTTCTTT. This translates into CASSSPRAGGNTEAFF.

This chain connects TRBV29-1 to TRBJ2-7, with TRBD2 matching over 12 bases. The CDR3 runs to 15 residues. Looked up from germline, CDR1 is SQVTM and CDR2 is ANQGSEA. Trimming removed 2 bases from V and 6 bases from J; junction bases left unmatched: 8. CDR3 residues: CSVESTSGSTSEQYF. As DNA, the CDR3 is TGCAGCGTTGAATCGACTAGCGGGAGTACAAGCGAGCAGTACTTC.

The chain is built from TRBV4-2 and TRBJ2-3, with TRBD2 matching 12 bases. Germline lookup yields CDR1 LGHNA and CDR2 YNFKEQ. CDR3 length equals 18 residues. Germline trimming cut 0 bases from V and 0 bases from J; bases unmatched to any gene: 4. CDR3 residues: CASSQESLAGGSTDTQYF. CDR3 DNA: TGTGCCAGCAGCCAAGAGAGCCTAGCGGGGGGGAGCACAGATACGCAGTATTTT.

In this sample, this clone turned up a few times. The V gene is TRBV6-5, the J gene TRBJ1-2; maybe TRBD1 (5 bases). The CDR3 totals 15 residues. CDR1 is MNHEY, CDR2 SVGAGI, per germline. V shed 3 bases and J shed 5 bases, with 16 bases lying between them. This chain's CDR3 is CASSYSPPTVYGYTF. The CDR3 coding sequence is TGTGCCAGCAGTTATAGCCCCCCGACAGTTTATGGCTACACCTTC.

The chain is built from TRBV4-1 and TRBJ1-1; D perhaps matches TRBD1 (5 bases). The CDR3 spans 16 residues. The germline CDR1 and CDR2 sequences are MGHRA and YSYEKL. Trimming shortened V by 0 bases and J by 0 bases, and 11 bases separated the two germline ends. The CDR3 sequence: CASSQDRGGLNTEAFF. The CDR3 DNA follows: TGCGCCAGCAGCCAAGATCGGGGGGGGTTGAACACTGAAGCTTTCTTT.

The chain links TRBV10-2 to TRBJ2-3; no definite D call. There are 13 residues in the CDR3. Germline loops: CDR1 WSHSY, CDR2 SAAADI. V was cut by 6 bases and J by 0 bases, with 7 bases left in between. CDR3 amino acids: CASRGGSTDTQYF. The CDR3 bases are TGCGCCAGCAGGGGCGGTAGCACAGATACGCAGTATTTT.

The chain recombines TRBV30 with TRBJ1-4; 9 positions match TRBD1. This CDR3 has 16 amino acids. Looked up from germline, CDR1 is GTSNPN and CDR2 is SVGIG (reference sequence). V lost 7 bases and J lost 3; bases outside the gene matches: 12. CDR3 region: CASWGGQGTSNEKLFF. CDR3 in DNA: TGTGCCTCCTGGGGGGGACAGGGAACGTCTAATGAAAAACTGTTTTTT.

The chain joins TRBV5-1 to TRBJ2-3; TRBD2 aligns across 7 bases. The germline V gene has CDR1 SGHRS and CDR2 YFSETQ. Trimming removed 4 bases from V and 1 base from J; junction bases left unmatched: 9. The CDR3 extends over 16 amino acids. CDR3 nucleotides: TGCGCCAGCAGCCTGAGTGGGCTAGCGGGCACAGATACGCAGTATTTT. This encodes CASSLSGLAGTDTQYF.

The V call is TRBV19, the J call TRBJ2-6; D ambiguous. V dropped 3 bases and J dropped 4 bases, with 10 bases sitting between them. Per the germline V gene, CDR1 is LNHDA and CDR2 is SQIVND (reference sequence). The CDR3 sequence is 15 residues long. The CDR3 loop is CASSIWVSGANVLTF. In DNA, the CDR3 is TGTGCCAGTAGTATTTGGGTCTCCGGGGCCAACGTCCTGACTTTC. The full variable domain, its missing parts supplied by reference TRBV19 and TRBJ2-6, is DGGITQSPKYLFRKEGQNVTLSCEQNLNHDAMYWYRQDPGQGLRLIYYSQIVNDFQKGDIAEGYSVSREKKESFPLTVTSAQKNPTAFYLCASSIWVSGANVLTFGAGSRLTVL.

The chain combines TRBV1 with TRBJ1-5; the DNA was not used to check the table's D call, TRBD1. TRBV1 is a documented pseudogene. The CDR3 extends over 15 amino acids. CDR3 amino acids: CTSSQPQGLGWPQHF. The CDR3 bases are TGCACCAGCAGCCAACCGCAGGGCCTGGGATGGCCCCAGCATTTT.

This chain links TRBV4-1 with TRBJ2-5, with D possibly called TRBD1 or TRBD2 (5 bases each). Per germline, CDR1 MGHRA and CDR2 YSYEKL. V shed 0 bases and J shed 3 bases, with 11 bases lying between them. The CDR3 extends over 15 amino acids. The CDR3 DNA sequence: TGCGCCAGCAGCCAAGATCCGGGACGAGAAGAGACCCAGTACTTC. Translation: CASSQDPGREETQYF.

The V gene is TRBV5-5, the J gene TRBJ2-7; the match to TRBD1 covers 9 bases. The trim removed 0 bases at V and 3 bases at J, leaving 4 bases unmatched. This CDR3 has 15 amino acids. CDR1 is SGHKS, CDR2 YYEKEE, per germline (reference sequence). The chain's CDR3 is CASSLAGQGYYEQYF. DNA of the CDR3: TGTGCCAGCAGCTTGGCAGGACAGGGGTACTACGAGCAGTACTTC. Supplemented by reference TRBV5-5 and TRBJ2-7, the full variable domain reads DAGVTQSPTHLIKTRGQQVTLRCSPISGHKSVSWYQQVLGQGPQFIFQYYEKEERGRGNFPDRFSARQFPNYSSELNVNALLLGDSALYLCASSLAGQGYYEQYFGPGTRLTVT.

The J gene is TRBJ1-3, the V gene TRBV6-5; D unclear. This CDR3 contains 13 residues. Germline V gives CDR1 MNHEY, CDR2 SVGAGI. Trimming stripped 7 bases from V and 1 base from J, with 8 bases between. The CDR3 here is CASMRESGNTIYF. The CDR3 nucleotides read TGTGCCAGCATGAGGGAATCTGGAAACACCATATATTTT.

This sequence joins TRBV6-5 and TRBJ2-5, with unresolved D. Germline V gene sequence: CDR1 MNHEY, CDR2 SVGAGI. The CDR3 loop spans 16 amino acids. Deletions cut 2 bases from V and 0 bases from J, with 13 bases between. The CDR3 sequence: CASSYGPGMYQETQYF. The CDR3, as DNA: TGTGCCAGCAGTTACGGGCCAGGAATGTACCAAGAGACCCAGTACTTC.